Here is one T cell receptor (beta chain) with its context. This entry comes from a study of T cell responses to AZD1222 COVID-19 vaccine. TCRdb's table, derived via immunoSEQ multiplex PCR, lists solely in-frame clones and lacks some. The repertoire has about 39,000 clones, 88% of them found once; the top ten carry roughly 29%. The CDR3 covers 15 residues. The J segment lost 3 bases and the V segment lost 5 bases, leaving 7 bases of the junction unmatched. The V gene's germline CDR1 is SGHVS and CDR2 FNYEAQ. The sample here was peripheral blood, taken 28 days after the second dose of the MenACWY control vaccine. The V and J genes are TRBV7-6 and TRBJ2-7; TRBD2 matches 10 bases. This sequence originates from an adult who received the MenACWY meningococcal vaccine as a control. The CDR3 region is CASSHHPSGSYEQYF. CDR3 nucleotides: TGTGCCAGCAGCCACCACCCTAGCGGGAGCTACGAGCAGTACTTC.